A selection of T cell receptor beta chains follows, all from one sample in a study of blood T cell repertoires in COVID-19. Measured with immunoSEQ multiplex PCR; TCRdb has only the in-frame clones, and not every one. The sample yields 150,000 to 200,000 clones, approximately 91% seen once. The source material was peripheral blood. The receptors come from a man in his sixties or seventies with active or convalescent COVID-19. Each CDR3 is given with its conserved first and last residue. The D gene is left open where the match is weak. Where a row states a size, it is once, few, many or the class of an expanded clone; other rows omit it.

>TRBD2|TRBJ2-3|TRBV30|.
CAWSSGAGGLDTQYF
TGTGCCTGGAGCTCGGGGGCGGGGGGTTTAGATACGCAGTATTTT
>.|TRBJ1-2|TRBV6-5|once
CASRRGGTYGYTF
TGTGCCAGTCGGCGAGGAGGGACCTATGGCTACACCTTC
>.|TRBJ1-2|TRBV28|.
CASSPPGPGNYGYTF
TGTGCCAGCAGTCCTCCGGGTCCCGGAAACTATGGCTACACCTTC
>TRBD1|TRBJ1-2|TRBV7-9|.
CASSLGGTGGQTYGYTF
TGTGCCAGCAGCTTAGGGGGCACAGGGGGGCAGACCTATGGCTACACCTTC
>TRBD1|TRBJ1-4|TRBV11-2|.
CASSFGTGVFNEKLFF
TGTGCCAGCAGCTTCGGGACAGGGGTCTTTAATGAAAAACTGTTTTTT
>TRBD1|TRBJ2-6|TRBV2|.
CASRVTGGYGANVLTF
TGTGCCAGCAGAGTAACAGGGGGCTATGGGGCCAACGTCCTGACTTTC
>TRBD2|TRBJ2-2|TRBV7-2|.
CASSLALAGATGELFF
TGTGCCAGCAGCTTAGCACTAGCGGGGGCCACCGGGGAGCTGTTTTTT
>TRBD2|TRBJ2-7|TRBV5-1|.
CASSTLAGSPYEQYF
TGCGCCAGCAGCACGTTAGCGGGTTCCCCCTACGAGCAGTACTTC
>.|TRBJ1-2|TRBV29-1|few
CSVLGAGNYGYTF
TGCAGCGTCCTGGGGGCCGGTAACTATGGCTACACCTTC
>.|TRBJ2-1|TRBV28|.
CASSSSGISYNEQFF
TGTGCCAGCAGTTCCTCGGGGATCTCCTACAATGAGCAGTTCTTC
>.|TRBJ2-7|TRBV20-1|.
CSASDTAAYEQYF
TGCAGTGCTAGTGATACTGCCGCCTACGAGCAGTACTTC
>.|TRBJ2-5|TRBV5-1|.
CASSLVGGRETQYF
TGCGCCAGCAGCTTGGTGGGCGGGCGGGAGACCCAGTACTTC
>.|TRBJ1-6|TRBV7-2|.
CASSSSGTSINSPLHF
TGTGCCAGCAGCTCAAGTGGGACTTCGATTAATTCACCCCTCCACTTT
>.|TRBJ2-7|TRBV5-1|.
CASSSGLALDYEQYF
TGCGCCAGCAGCTCTGGCTTAGCTCTCGACTACGAGCAGTACTTC
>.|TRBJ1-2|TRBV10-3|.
CAISDSLSYGYTF
TGTGCCATCAGTGACAGTCTTTCCTATGGCTACACCTTC
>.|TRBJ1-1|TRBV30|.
CAWSVSVGGNTEAFF
TGTGCCTGGAGTGTATCGGTTGGCGGGAACACTGAAGCTTTCTTT
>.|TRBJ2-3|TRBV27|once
CASSLSVLGRTDTQYF
TGTGCCAGCAGTTTATCGGTATTGGGGCGCACAGATACGCAGTATTTT
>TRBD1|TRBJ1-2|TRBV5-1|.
CASSPGTGGAANYGYTF
TGCGCCAGCAGCCCCGGGACAGGGGGCGCCGCTAACTATGGCTACACCTTC
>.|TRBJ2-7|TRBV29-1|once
CSAPAGDSYEQYF
TGCAGCGCCCCGGCCGGGGACTCCTACGAGCAGTACTTC
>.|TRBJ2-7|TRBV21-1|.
CASSAQQGQGSYEQYF
TGTGCCAGCAGCGCCCAGCAGGGACAGGGGAGCTACGAGCAGTACTTC
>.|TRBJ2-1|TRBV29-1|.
CSVAPTGNEQFF
TGCAGCGTTGCCCCGACGGGCAATGAGCAGTTCTTC
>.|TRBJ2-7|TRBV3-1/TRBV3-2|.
CASSQGATKTYEQYF
TGTGCCAGCAGCCAAGGCGCGACTAAAACCTACGAGCAGTACTTC
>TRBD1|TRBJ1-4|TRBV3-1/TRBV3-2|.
CASSRRGPNEKLFF
TGTGCCAGCAGCCGCAGGGGGCCTAATGAAAAACTGTTTTTT
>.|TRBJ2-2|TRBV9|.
CASSTGLGSGELFF
TGTGCCAGCAGCACGGGACTGGGGAGCGGGGAGCTGTTTTTT
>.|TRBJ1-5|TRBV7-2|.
CASSLGTVANQPQHF
TGTGCCAGCAGCTTAGGGACAGTTGCCAATCAGCCCCAGCATTTT
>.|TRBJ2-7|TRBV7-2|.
CASSFRQTSFSEQYF
TGTGCCAGCAGCTTCCGACAGACATCCTTTTCGGAGCAGTACTTC